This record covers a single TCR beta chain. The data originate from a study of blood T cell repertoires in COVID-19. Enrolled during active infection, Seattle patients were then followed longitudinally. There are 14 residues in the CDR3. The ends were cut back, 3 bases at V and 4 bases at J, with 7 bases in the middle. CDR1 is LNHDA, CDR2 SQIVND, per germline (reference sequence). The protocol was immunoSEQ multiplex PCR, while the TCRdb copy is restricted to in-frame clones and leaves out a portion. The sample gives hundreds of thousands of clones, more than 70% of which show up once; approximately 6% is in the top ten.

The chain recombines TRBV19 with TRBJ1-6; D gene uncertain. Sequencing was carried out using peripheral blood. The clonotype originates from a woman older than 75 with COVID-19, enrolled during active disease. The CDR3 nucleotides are TGTGCCAGTAGTATCGGGGAATATAATTCACCCCTCCACTTT. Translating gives CASSIGEYNSPLHF.